Described below is a single T cell receptor beta chain sequence and its context. No cognate antigen has been identified for it. Base quality data are lacking; no much larger clone is found one base away. This record comes from a study of Ad26.COV2.S vaccination and SARS-CoV-2 variants (dated by TCRdb to about 2021). In the study overall: TCRbeta repertoire sequencing was used to assess the specificity and breadth of SARS-CoV-2-reactive T cell receptors after Ad26.COV2.S vaccination. A total of roughly 32 samples were included in the TCR-sequenced set, comprising roughly 20 Ad26.COV2.S vaccine recipients, 5 placebo recipients and 8 SARS-CoV-2 convalescent individuals. What the research found in general, with its limitations: Comparable non-spike TCR breadth was observed between vaccine and placebo recipients, consistent with only spike being contained in the vaccine. It was noted by the authors that total T cell responses may have been underestimated by the TCR breadth and depth analyses. Substantial breadth of spike-specific CD8+ and CD4+ T cell responses was reported after vaccination. Higher spike-specific TCR breadth was observed in Ad26.COV2.S recipients than in placebo recipients (P = 0.0014).

This specimen's time point label, interpreted: individuals recovered from natural SARS-CoV-2 infection. For CDR1 and CDR2, the germline V gene lists SGHRS and YFSETQ. V is clipped by 5 bases and J by 6 bases, and the sequence between their germline boundaries is 11 bases long. Taken from cysteine to phenylalanine, the CDR3 has 12 residues. The DNA shown is the 36-base CDR3, in frame from base 1. TCRbeta CDR3 regions were sequenced with the immunoSEQ Assay. After extraction, genomic DNA underwent amplification by bias-controlled multiplex PCR, followed by high-throughput sequencing. As for the original processing: To quantify the absolute abundance of every unique TCRbeta CDR3 region, sequences were collapsed and filtered. T cell fraction was estimated by normalizing TCRbeta template counts to usable DNA, which was measured by amplifying reference genes present in all nucleated cells. Repertoire TCRs were annotated as SARS-CoV-2-specific by exact matching of V gene, CDR3 amino acid sequence and J gene to a known reactive TCR set. The reference SARS-CoV-2 TCR set came from MIRA and was filtered for enrichment in COVID-19-positive ImmuneCODE repertoires, removing public or cross-reactive TCRs. Using the MIRA antigens, annotated TCRs were further analysed by specific ORF or by position within an ORF. Depth was the summed frequency of annotated unique rearrangements, while breadth was defined as annotated unique rearrangements over total unique productive rearrangements. Group comparisons of TCR breadth used two-sided Wilcoxon rank-sum tests. Here the immuneACCESS table is served through TCRdb, limited to in-frame sequences with V and J called. Missing clones are a known gap in these copies; in checked studies unresolved V genes cover under half, and the rest lacks a known reason. That table furnishes V, J and clone size, whereas the DNA furnished D and trimming. Within this sample are about 350,000 clones, with under 95% of them counted one time only. About 3.8% of the sample is held by the ten biggest clonotypes.

Sequenced here: peripheral blood, sampled after recovery from COVID-19. The chain was built from TRBV5-1 and TRBJ1-1; the D gene lacks a confident call. The sequence was obtained from a human donor who had recovered from COVID-19. The nucleotide sequence reads TGCGCCAGCAGATCAGATCGAGCTGAAGCTTTCTTT. It encodes CASRSDRAEAFF.